The sequence of this T cell receptor beta chain was determined in a study of blood T cell repertoires in COVID-19 (dated by TCRdb to about 2020). Looking at the study overall: Collaborator samples came from the United States, Italy and Spain and covered acute and convalescent phases of COVID-19. The prospective study material was composed of cDNA or gDNA derived from T cells, B-cell-depleted T cells, or PBMCs. The dataset comprised deeply sampled blood TCRbeta repertoires from subjects exposed to, actively infected with, or recovered from COVID-19. The repertoires were made available in a free public database intended to serve as a resource for research on the immune response to SARS-CoV-2. The samples were drawn from two sources: the first 160 participants of the ongoing ImmuneRACE study, and 1,200 or so subjects contributed by 6 global collaborators. The sample metadata nearly always contained a de-identified subject ID, COVID-19 status, age in years and sex. HLA class I and class II types, where available, came from metadata supplied by the sample provider rather than from assay-based typing.

TCRbeta CDR3 regions were amplified from genomic DNA by means of the immunoSEQ Assay, a bias-controlled multiplex PCR. Concerning the study's data processing: The number of nucleated cells in each sample was estimated by amplification of reference gene primers within the assay. To quantify the absolute abundance of each unique TCRbeta CDR3 rearrangement, sequence reads were collapsed and filtered. Productive Simpson clonality was computed per sample as the square root of Simpson's diversity index over productive rearrangements. TCRdb carries this immuneACCESS record with in-frame sequences only. Its versions omit some clonotypes, under half of them owing to an unresolved V gene in the studies checked, with the rest unexplained. That table furnishes V, J and clone size, whereas the DNA furnished D and trimming. In this sample the table shows about 42,000 clones, about 91% of which occur a single time. Jointly, the top ten make up over 3.5% of the sample.

The sample holds a few counts of this clone. Its specific antigen is unknown. No qualities accompany the bases; no much larger clone lies one base away. The collaborating institutions used their own protocols to collect whole blood in K2EDTA tubes. For TCRbeta analysis, collaborator samples were shipped as frozen whole blood, as isolated PBMCs, or as DNA extracted from either sample type. Findings and caveats that apply to the study as a whole: Clinical and demographic metadata were provided uncurated, with the amount varying by source and participant.

Its CDR3 holds 19 amino acids, cysteine through phenylalanine. Only the CDR3 part of the read is kept: 57 bases, read in frame from the first base. V and J are truncated by 0 bases and 5 bases respectively, leaving an intervening sequence of 20 bases. The germline V gene (reference sequence) gives CDR1 as LNHNV and CDR2 as YYDKDF. This clonotype was sampled from a human donor in a cohort sampled during active COVID-19. Material for sequencing was peripheral blood. The chain couples TRBV15 to TRBJ1-6; a weak D assignment points to TRBD1 (6 bases agree). The DNA is TGTGCCACCAGCAGAGATCGCCCTTTTGAGGGGGTACATAATTCACCCCTCCACTTT. The translation is CATSRDRPFEGVHNSPLHF. The CDR3 plus the reference TRBV15 and TRBJ1-6 genes for the other parts give the full variable domain: DAMVIQNPRYQVTQFGKPVTLSCSQTLNHNVMYWYQQKSSQAPKLLFHYYDKDFNNEADTPDNFQSRRPNTSFCFLDIRSPGLGDTAMYLCATSRDRPFEGVHNSPLHFGNGTRLTVT.